Detailed here is one TCR beta chain. No antigen is known for it. Per-base qualities were not stored, and no clone one base away is much larger. This sample is part of a study of blood T cell repertoires in COVID-19 (dated by TCRdb to about 2020). Broadly, across the study: Samples from collaborators originated in the United States, Italy and Spain and spanned both the acute and convalescent phases of COVID-19. The material from the prospective study consisted of cDNA or gDNA derived from T cells, B-cell-depleted T cells, or PBMCs. The dataset comprised deeply sampled blood TCRbeta repertoires from subjects exposed to, actively infected with, or recovered from COVID-19. The repertoires were released in a freely available public database intended as a resource for research on the immune response to SARS-CoV-2. Samples were obtained from the ongoing ImmuneRACE study (first 160 participants) and from 1,000 to 1,500 subjects provided by 6 global collaborators. The sample metadata nearly always contained a de-identified subject ID, COVID-19 status, age in years and sex. Where available, HLA class I and class II types were taken from metadata supplied by the sample provider and were not determined by assay-based typing. Findings and caveats that apply to the study as a whole: The amount of clinical and demographic metadata varied by source and participant and was provided uncurated.

Each collaborating institution followed its own protocols to collect whole blood in K2EDTA tubes. For TCRbeta analysis, collaborators shipped samples in one of three forms: frozen whole blood, isolated PBMCs, or DNA extracted from either of those sample types. The immunoSEQ Assay, a bias-controlled multiplex PCR, was used to amplify TCRbeta CDR3 regions from genomic DNA. For the original study's pipeline: Nucleated cell counts per sample were estimated from amplification of reference gene primers within the assay. Sequence reads were collapsed and filtered to measure the absolute abundance of every unique TCRbeta CDR3 rearrangement. For each sample, productive Simpson clonality was calculated as the square root of Simpson's diversity index over productive rearrangements. Held by TCRdb, this immuneACCESS table contains in-frame sequences only and omits some clones. Under half of the omission traces to an unresolved V gene where checked; the cause of the rest is unknown. D and trimming were read from the DNA, whereas the V and J calls and clone size are those reported in that table. The sample includes over 75,000 clones, with roughly 83% observed a single time. The ten largest clones capture roughly a third of the sample.

This TCR was sampled from a woman of 80 years or more with active or convalescent COVID-19. Sequenced: peripheral blood.

The CDR3 protein: CASSRDRDFYGYTF. The DNA is as follows: TGTGCCAGCAGTCGTGACAGGGATTTCTATGGCTACACCTTC. The chain uses TRBV6-2 or TRBV6-3 and TRBJ1-2; a stretch of 7 junction bases matches TRBD1. CDR1 and CDR2, looked up from the germline V gene, are MNHEY and SVGEGT. Taken from cysteine to phenylalanine, the CDR3 has 14 residues. Here the CDR3 DNA is all that survives: 42 bases in frame from base 1. V is cut back by 5 bases and J by 4 bases, with 7 bases in the junction unmatched.